Following are 16 T cell receptor beta chains from one sample sequenced in a study of identical twins. Using its own MiXCR run on the 5' RACE reads, TCRdb lists one record per CDR3 protein. Among roughly 750,000 distinct CDR3 sequences listed, 21% were seen once. The sample also formed part of further work on T cells expressing NK-cell markers.

The material sequenced was PBMCs. The source of these receptors is a woman under 30 in good health.

This clonotype occurred a few times. The CDR3 sequence is CSATSGGYNEKLFF. CDR3 nucleotides: TGCAGTGCTACGTCCGGCGGTTATAATGAAAAACTGTTTTTT. The chain combines TRBV20-1 with TRBJ1-4; D is undetermined. Germline V gene sequence: CDR1 DFQATT, CDR2 SNEGSKA (reference sequence). This CDR3 has 14 residues. V lost 4 bases and J 4 bases, leaving 13 bases between the germline ends.

This sequence joins TRBV5-5 and TRBJ1-5; D not certain. CDR3 size: 15 residues. Germline V gene sequence: CDR1 SGHKS, CDR2 YYEKEE (reference sequence). V was pared by 4 bases and J by 9 bases, with 20 bases between. CDR3: CASSILDGRVGPQHF. In nucleotides, the CDR3 is TGTGCCAGCAGCATACTCGACGGGAGGGTAGGGCCCCAGCATTTT.

This clonotype was observed a handful of times. J is TRBJ2-6 and V is TRBV10-3; D unclear. The CDR3 totals 13 residues. V was shortened by 11 bases and J by 5 bases, with 13 bases between the two germline ends. CDR1 is ENHRY and CDR2 is SYGVKD in the germline V gene. CDR3 in DNA: TGTGCCGCCAGGCGTCAGAGGGCCAACGTCCTGACTTTC. Translation gives CAARRQRANVLTF.

This clonotype was seen more than once but under ten times. The J gene is TRBJ1-1, the V gene TRBV27; TRBD1 matches at 7 bases. Germline trimming cut 0 bases from V and 5 bases from J; bases unmatched to any gene: 12. The CDR3 covers 17 residues. Germline loops: CDR1 MNHEY, CDR2 SMNVEV (reference sequence). The CDR3 bases are TGTGCCAGCAGTTTATCTAGGGCAGGGGGTCTAGGGACTGAAGCTTTCTTT. Its protein is CASSLSRAGGLGTEAFF.

V is TRBV9 and J is TRBJ1-1, with no clear D. This CDR3 has 13 residues. The V end lost 0 bases, the J end lost 5 bases, and 8 bases lay between the germline ends. The germline gives CDR1 SGDLS, CDR2 YYNGEE. The CDR3 nucleotides are TGTGCCAGCAGCGTAGACCAAGGTACTGAAGCTTTCTTT. As protein: CASSVDQGTEAFF.

The J gene is TRBJ2-1, the V gene TRBV6-2 or TRBV6-3; TRBD2 might be the D (6 bases). The CDR3 loop spans 15 amino acids. V gave up 6 bases and J gave up 10 bases, with 22 bases separating them. Germline CDR1 and CDR2: MNHEY and SVGEGT. This CDR3 is CASSLQGRERTEQFF. The CDR3 coding sequence is TGTGCCAGCAGCCTTCAAGGGCGGGAAAGGACCGAGCAGTTCTTC.

The chain joins TRBV20-1 to TRBJ2-5, with 7 bases matching TRBD1. CDR3 length equals 14 residues. Germline CDR1 reads DFQATT; CDR2 reads SNEGSKA (reference sequence). With 4 bases clipped from V and 2 bases from J, the junction kept 7 bases outside the gene matches. CDR3 bases: TGCAGTGCTAAGAAGCCGGGACAGCAAGAGACCCAGTACTTC. This sequence encodes CSAKKPGQQETQYF.

In this sample, this clonotype turned up a few times. For the CDR3, the DNA is TGCAGTGCTCCCCCGGGCTCAGGGAGGTACGAGCAGTACTTC. As protein: CSAPPGSGRYEQYF. The chain uses TRBV20-1 and TRBJ2-7, with D possibly matching TRBD2 (6 bases). The CDR3 has 14 amino acids. Germline V lookup: CDR1 DFQATT, CDR2 SNEGSKA (reference sequence). Deletions cut 5 bases from V and 4 bases from J, with 18 bases between.

This clonotype was found a few times. The chain recombines TRBV20-1 with TRBJ2-7, with D possibly called TRBD1 or TRBD2 (6 bases each). Trimming took 3 bases from V and 4 from J, leaving 13 bases between them. This CDR3 is built from 13 residues. Germline V lookup: CDR1 DFQATT, CDR2 SNEGSKA (reference sequence). Here the CDR3 reads CSASVGGFYEQYF. CDR3 nucleotides: TGCAGTGCTAGTGTCGGGGGCTTTTACGAGCAGTACTTC.

This clonotype was detected only a few times. CDR3 region: CASSHLGQYNEQFF. The DNA for the CDR3 is TGTGCCAGCAGCCACCTTGGACAGTACAATGAGCAGTTCTTC. This chain joins TRBV7-2 and TRBJ2-1, with D possibly being TRBD1 (6 bases). Germline V gene sequence: CDR1 SGHTA, CDR2 FQGNSA. V lost 5 bases, J lost 4 bases, and 12 bases lay in between. The CDR3 runs 14 residues. The whole variable domain, filled in from reference TRBV7-2 and TRBJ2-1, reads GAGVSQSPSNKVTEKGKDVELRCDPISGHTALYWYRQSLGQGLEFLIYFQGNSAPDKSGLPSDRFSAERTGGSVSTLTIQRTQQEDSAVYLCASSHLGQYNEQFFGPGTRLTVL.

The chain joins TRBV5-1 to TRBJ2-3, with 8 bases matching TRBD2. This CDR3 region has 17 residues. CDR1 is SGHRS, CDR2 YFSETQ, per germline. V lost 5 bases to trimming and J lost 5 bases; unmatched junction nucleotides: 16. CDR3 residues: CASRVAGGAILGDTQYF. The CDR3, as DNA: TGCGCCAGCAGGGTTGCCGGGGGGGCCATCCTCGGAGATACGCAGTATTTT.

The J gene is TRBJ2-5, the V gene TRBV5-1, with a weak D call TRBD1 (5 bases). The V end was cut by 4 bases, the J end by 3 bases, with 7 bases between. CDR1 is SGHRS, CDR2 YFSETQ, per germline. The CDR3 sequence is 12 residues long. DNA of the CDR3: TGCGCCAGCAGCCCGGACAAAGAGACCCAGTACTTC. Its protein product is CASSPDKETQYF.

This chain joins TRBV20-1 and TRBJ2-1; 10 nucleotides match TRBD2. The V gene end was trimmed by 6 bases and the J gene end by 8 bases; junction bases not matched to a gene: 13. Germline V gene lookup returns CDR1 DFQATT and CDR2 SNEGSKA (reference sequence). The CDR3 runs to 15 residues. The CDR3 DNA reads as TGCAGTGCCCCGCCCCTAGCGGGGGTTCGGTATGAGCAGTTCTTC. Translation: CSAPPLAGVRYEQFF.

This clonotype was detected many times. The chain combines TRBV7-3 with TRBJ1-5; TRBD1 is a possible D gene (5 bases). The CDR3 runs to 13 residues. Germline V lookup: CDR1 SGHTA, CDR2 FQGTGA. The germline V and J ends were trimmed by 6 bases and 4 bases, with 10 bases remaining between them. For the CDR3, the DNA is TGTGCCAGCAGTCCCGACAGAAATCAGCCCCAGCATTTT. It encodes CASSPDRNQPQHF.

The chain carries TRBV4-1 and TRBJ2-5; the D is unclear. This CDR3 region has 13 residues. Trimming stripped 0 bases from V and 7 bases from J, with 9 bases between. CDR1 MGHRA and CDR2 YSYEKL come from the germline V gene. The CDR3 loop is CASSQDSLSTQYF. The DNA for the CDR3 is TGCGCCAGCAGCCAAGATTCATTGTCGACCCAGTACTTC.

The chain couples TRBV4-3 to TRBJ2-2; 7 bases are a match to TRBD2. With 4 bases clipped from V and 7 bases from J, the junction kept 6 bases outside the gene matches. This CDR3 region has 14 residues. Per the germline V gene, CDR1 is LGHNA and CDR2 is YSLEER. The CDR3 region is CASSLRSGIGELFF. Here the CDR3 DNA reads TGCGCCAGCAGCCTTAGAAGCGGGATCGGGGAGCTGTTTTTT.